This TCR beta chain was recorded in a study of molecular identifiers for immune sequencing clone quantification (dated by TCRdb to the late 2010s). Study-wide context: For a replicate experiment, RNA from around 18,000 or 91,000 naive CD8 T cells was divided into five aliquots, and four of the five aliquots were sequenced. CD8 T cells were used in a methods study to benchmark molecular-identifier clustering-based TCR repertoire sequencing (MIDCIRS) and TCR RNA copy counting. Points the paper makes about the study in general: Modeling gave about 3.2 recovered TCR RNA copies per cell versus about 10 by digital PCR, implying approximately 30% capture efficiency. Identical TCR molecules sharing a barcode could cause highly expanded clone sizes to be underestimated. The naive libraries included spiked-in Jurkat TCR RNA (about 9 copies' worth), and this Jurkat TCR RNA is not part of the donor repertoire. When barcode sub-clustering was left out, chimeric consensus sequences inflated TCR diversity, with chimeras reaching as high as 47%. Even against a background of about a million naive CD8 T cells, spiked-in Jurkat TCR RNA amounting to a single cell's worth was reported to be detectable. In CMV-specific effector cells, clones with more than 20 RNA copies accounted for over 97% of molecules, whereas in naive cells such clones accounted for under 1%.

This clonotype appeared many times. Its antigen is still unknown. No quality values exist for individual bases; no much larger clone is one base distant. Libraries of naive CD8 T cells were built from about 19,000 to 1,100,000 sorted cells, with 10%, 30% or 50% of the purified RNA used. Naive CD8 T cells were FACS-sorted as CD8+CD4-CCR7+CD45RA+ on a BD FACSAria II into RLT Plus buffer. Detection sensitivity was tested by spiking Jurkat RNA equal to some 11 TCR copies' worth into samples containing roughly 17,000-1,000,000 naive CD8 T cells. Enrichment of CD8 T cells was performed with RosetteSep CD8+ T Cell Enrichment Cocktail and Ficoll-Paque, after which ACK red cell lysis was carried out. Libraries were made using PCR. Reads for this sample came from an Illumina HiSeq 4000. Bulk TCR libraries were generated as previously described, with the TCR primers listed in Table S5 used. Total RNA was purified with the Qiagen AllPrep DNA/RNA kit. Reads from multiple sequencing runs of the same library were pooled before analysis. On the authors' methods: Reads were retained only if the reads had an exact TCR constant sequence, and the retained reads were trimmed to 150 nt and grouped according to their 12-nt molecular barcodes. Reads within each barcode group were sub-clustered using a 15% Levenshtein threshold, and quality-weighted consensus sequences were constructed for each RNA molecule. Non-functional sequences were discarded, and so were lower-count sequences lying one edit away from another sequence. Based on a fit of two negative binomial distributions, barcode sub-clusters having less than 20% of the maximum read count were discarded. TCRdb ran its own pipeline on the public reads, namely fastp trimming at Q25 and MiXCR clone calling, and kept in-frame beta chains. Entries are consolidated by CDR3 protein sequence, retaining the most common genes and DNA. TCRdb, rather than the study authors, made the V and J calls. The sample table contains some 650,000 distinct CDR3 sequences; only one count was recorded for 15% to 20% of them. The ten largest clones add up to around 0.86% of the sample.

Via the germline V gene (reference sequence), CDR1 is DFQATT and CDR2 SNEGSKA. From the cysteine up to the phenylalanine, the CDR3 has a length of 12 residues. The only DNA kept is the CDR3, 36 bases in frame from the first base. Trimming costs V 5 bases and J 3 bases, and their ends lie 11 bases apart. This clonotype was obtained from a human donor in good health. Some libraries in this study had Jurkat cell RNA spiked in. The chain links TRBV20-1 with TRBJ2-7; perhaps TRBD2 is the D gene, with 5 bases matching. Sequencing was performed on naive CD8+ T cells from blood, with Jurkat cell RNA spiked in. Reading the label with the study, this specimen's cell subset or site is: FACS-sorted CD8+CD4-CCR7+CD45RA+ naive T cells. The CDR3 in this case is CSARGYGYEQYF. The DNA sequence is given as TGCAGTGCTCGCGGGTATGGCTACGAGCAGTACTTC.